One and the same sample provided the 22 T cell receptor beta chains below, sequenced in a study of chronic HIV infection and antiretroviral therapy. TCRdb re-analysed the 5' RACE reads in MiXCR, keeping a single row per CDR3 protein. Counted here are more than 30,000 distinct CDR3 sequences, around 9% occurring once; the ten biggest clones make up under 3%. The sequencing sample was made of peripheral blood. The receptors shown here come from an adult who had HIV and had not received antiretroviral therapy, or was an uninfected healthy control (not recorded which).

The J gene is TRBJ2-3, the V gene TRBV4-2, with 9 bases identical to TRBD2. CDR1 and CDR2 (germline): LGHNA, YNFKEQ. The junction had 5 bases not matched to a gene; V was cut back by 4 bases and J by 0 bases. The length of the CDR3 is 16 residues. The CDR3 nucleotides are TGTGCCAGCAGCCGGGCTAGCGGGGTGAGCACAGATACGCAGTATTTT. As protein: CASSRASGVSTDTQYF.

The V and J genes are TRBV12-3 or TRBV12-4 and TRBJ2-5; D uncertain. Trimming shortened V by 8 bases and J by 5 bases, and 15 bases separated the two germline ends. CDR3 length equals 13 residues. CDR3 DNA sequence: TGTGCCAGCCAGGCTAGGATGGATGAGACCCAGTACTTC. Translated: CASQARMDETQYF.

This clonotype was observed a few times. The chain recombines TRBV11-2 with TRBJ2-7, with 7 positions matching TRBD1. The CDR3 is 16 residues long. V dropped 3 bases and J dropped 7; count of bases not matched to a gene: 15. Germline V gene lookup returns CDR1 SGHAT and CDR2 FQNNGV. The CDR3 protein is CASSFGPTGRPREQYF. The CDR3 DNA is TGTGCCAGCAGCTTCGGTCCGACAGGGCGCCCCCGGGAGCAGTACTTC.

This clonotype was counted many times. The V gene is TRBV6-6, the J gene TRBJ2-5; perhaps TRBD1 as D (6 bases). Germline-derived CDR1 and CDR2 are MNHNY and SVGAGI (reference sequence). Deletions cut 4 bases from V and 0 bases from J, with 12 bases between. The CDR3 spans 15 residues. The CDR3 sequence: CASSSTGGYQETQYF. In nucleotides, the CDR3 is TGTGCCAGCAGTTCCACTGGGGGCTACCAAGAGACCCAGTACTTC.

Many counts were recorded for this clonotype. This rearrangement joins TRBV2 to TRBJ2-1, with 11 nucleotides matching TRBD2. Germline V CDR1 and CDR2: SNHLY, FYNNEI. The length of the CDR3 is 15 residues. With 0 bases clipped from V and 6 bases from J, the junction kept 1 base outside the gene matches. CDR3 sequence reads: CASSEATSGSNEQFF. For the CDR3, the DNA is TGTGCCAGCAGTGAAGCTACTAGCGGGAGCAATGAGCAGTTCTTC. Together with reference TRBV2 and TRBJ2-1, the CDR3 gives the full variable domain: EPEVTQTPSHQVTQMGQEVILRCVPISNHLYFYWYRQILGQKVEFLVSFYNNEISEKSEIFDDQFSVERPDGSNFTLKIRSTKLEDSAMYFCASSEATSGSNEQFFGPGTRLTVL.

A remark on this clonotype: Because the CDR3's place on the DNA is in doubt, the DNA is left out and the CDR3 is given as listed by TCRdb. V is TRBV5-1 and J is TRBJ2-2; the table names TRBD1, a call not compared with the DNA. With termini counted, the CDR3 has 14 amino acids. Germline V gene data show CDR1 as SGHRS and CDR2 as YFSETQ. The chain's CDR3 is CASTEDTTPGSCFF.

This clonotype was counted at least ten times. V gene TRBV20-1 combines with J gene TRBJ2-5; D not resolved. Germline V gives CDR1 DFQATT, CDR2 SNEGSKA (reference sequence). V lost 0 bases and J 0 bases, leaving 14 bases between the germline ends. The CDR3 consists of 16 residues. CDR3 sequence: CSARDVTREYQETQYF. The CDR3 DNA follows: TGCAGTGCTAGAGACGTGACACGAGAGTACCAAGAGACCCAGTACTTC.

The chain is built from TRBV18 and TRBJ2-1; 11 positions agree with TRBD2. The CDR3 sequence is 18 residues long. Trimming removed 0 bases from V and 3 bases from J; junction bases left unmatched: 7. Germline CDR1 reads KGHSH; CDR2 reads LQKENI. CDR3 sequence reads: CASSPPPGLAEDYNEQFF. The CDR3 DNA reads TGTGCCAGCTCACCACCCCCGGGACTAGCGGAAGACTACAATGAGCAGTTCTTC. Based on the CDR3 plus reference TRBV18 and TRBJ2-1, the full variable domain is NAGVMQNPRHLVRRRGQEARLRCSPMKGHSHVYWYRQLPEEGLKFMVYLQKENIIDESGMPKERFSAEFPKEGPSILRIQQVVRGDSAAYFCASSPPPGLAEDYNEQFFGPGTRLTVL.

This clonotype appeared many times. This sequence joins TRBV6-1 and TRBJ2-5; D is ambiguous. Trimming removed 7 bases from V and 5 bases from J, with 14 bases in between. The CDR3 has 13 residues. Germline V CDR1 and CDR2: MNHNS, SASEGT. DNA for the CDR3: TGTGCCAGCACAAACAGTGCCGTGGAGACCCAGTACTTC. It yields the protein CASTNSAVETQYF.

This clonotype was found many times. The chain couples TRBV5-4 to TRBJ2-6; TRBD1 matches 7 bases. J gave up 2 bases and V 0 bases, and 2 bases lay outside the gene matches. Germline-derived CDR1 and CDR2 are SGHNT and YYREEE (reference sequence). The CDR3 extends over 16 amino acids. CDR3 nucleotides: TGTGCCAGCAGCTTGGGTGACAGGGCTGGGGCCAACGTCCTGACTTTC. Protein sequence: CASSLGDRAGANVLTF.

This clonotype was counted many times. The chain links TRBV9 to TRBJ2-7; TRBD1 aligns across 9 bases. The V segment lost 0 bases and the J segment 3 bases; nucleotides outside the gene matches: 19. This CDR3 contains 20 residues. Germline assignment: CDR1 SGDLS and CDR2 YYNGEE. The CDR3 sequence is CASSVGLGKRDRAHGYEQYF. The CDR3 nucleotides are TGTGCCAGCAGCGTAGGTTTGGGAAAACGGGACAGGGCCCACGGCTACGAGCAGTACTTC.

With respect to this clonotype: One base away lies a much larger clone, so this may be a sequencing read error. The CDR3 DNA sequence: TGTGCCAGCAGCGGCCCCCAGGGGGAAGCCAAAAACATTCAGTACTTC. It translates to CASSGPQGEAKNIQYF. The V and J genes are TRBV12-3 or TRBV12-4 and TRBJ2-4; TRBD1 aligns across 7 bases. The CDR3 loop spans 16 amino acids. V lost 6 bases and J lost 0; bases outside the gene matches: 8.

This clonotype was detected many times. The chain carries TRBV20-1 and TRBJ1-4, with 7 bases identical to TRBD1. This CDR3 contains 16 residues. V shed 3 bases, J shed 0 bases, and the junction held 7 bases outside the gene matches. Per germline, CDR1 DFQATT and CDR2 SNEGSKA (reference sequence). CDR3 residues: CSASGGDRATNEKLFF. The DNA of the CDR3 is TGCAGTGCTAGTGGCGGGGACAGAGCAACTAATGAAAAACTGTTTTTT.

The CDR3 sequence: CASSNRASNYGYTF. The CDR3 nucleotides are TGTGCCAGCAGTAACAGGGCCTCTAACTATGGCTACACCTTC. V is TRBV12-3 or TRBV12-4 and J is TRBJ1-2; D may be TRBD1 (6 bases). V shed 5 bases and J shed 0 bases, with 10 bases lying between them. This CDR3 has 14 amino acids.

This clonotype was counted many times. V usage is TRBV11-3 and J usage is TRBJ2-3; D is perhaps TRBD1 or TRBD2 (5 bases each). CDR1 and CDR2 from the germline V gene are SGHNT and YENEEA. The CDR3 has 13 residues. Deletions cut 0 bases from V and 4 bases from J, with 5 bases between. The CDR3 region is CASSLEGADTQYF. The DNA for the CDR3 is TGTGCCAGCAGCTTAGAGGGGGCAGATACGCAGTATTTT.

This clonotype showed up many times. CDR3 in amino acids: CSARGPDRRNEKLFF. Written as DNA, the CDR3 is TGCAGTGCTAGAGGACCGGACAGGAGAAATGAAAAACTGTTTTTT. The chain links TRBV20-1 to TRBJ1-4, with 7 bases aligning to TRBD1. Germline assignment: CDR1 DFQATT and CDR2 SNEGSKA (reference sequence). After removal of 1 base from V and 5 bases from J, the junction contained 7 bases not matched to a gene. The CDR3 covers 15 residues.

This clonotype was seen at least ten times. J is TRBJ1-1 and V is TRBV3-1; TRBD1 might be the D (5 bases). Trimming stripped 1 base from V and 7 bases from J, with 7 bases between. CDR1 and CDR2 (germline): LGHDT, YNNKEL (reference sequence). This CDR3 region has 12 residues. CDR3 amino acids: CASSQAGFEAFF. The CDR3 coding sequence is TGTGCCAGCAGCCAAGCAGGGTTTGAAGCTTTCTTT.

In its sample, this clonotype was seen many times. The rearrangement joins TRBV2 to TRBJ1-1; D remains unclear. Germline-derived CDR1 and CDR2 are SNHLY and FYNNEI. With 3 bases removed from V and 1 base from J, the gap between germline ends came to 6 bases. The CDR3 is 13 amino acids. The CDR3 reads CASSDQENTEAFF. As DNA, the CDR3 is TGTGCCAGCAGTGATCAGGAGAACACTGAAGCTTTCTTT.

Many counts were recorded for this clonotype. J is TRBJ1-1 and V is TRBV6-2 or TRBV6-3; 8 bases map to TRBD1. Germline V gene data show CDR1 as MNHEY and CDR2 as SVGEGT. V trimming: 6 bases; J trimming: 3 bases; junction bases outside the gene matches: 3. CDR3 length: 13 amino acids. CDR3 in DNA: TGTGCCAGCAGGGACAGGGTGGACACTGAAGCTTTCTTT. Translating it yields CASRDRVDTEAFF.

A few counts support this clonotype. The genes are TRBV10-3 and TRBJ1-2; 11 bases match TRBD1. The CDR3 sequence is 13 residues long. CDR1 ENHRY and CDR2 SYGVKD come from the germline V gene. V was clipped by 6 bases and J by 3 bases; unmatched bases: 0. The CDR3 region has the DNA TGTGCCATCAGGGGACAGGGGGACTATGGCTACACCTTC. Protein: CAIRGQGDYGYTF.

In this sample, this clonotype turned up many times. The gene calls are TRBV10-3 and TRBJ2-3; the match to TRBD2 covers 8 bases. Germline V gives CDR1 ENHRY, CDR2 SYGVKD. The V and J ends lost 6 bases and 3 bases, in that order; junction bases with no gene match: 5. CDR3 length: 14 residues. CDR3 coding DNA: TGTGCCATCAGGCTAGCGGGTGTTACAGATACGCAGTATTTT. Translation: CAIRLAGVTDTQYF.

In its sample, this clonotype is medium-sized. The chain uses TRBV9 and TRBJ2-3; D unresolved. The ends were cut back, 4 bases at V and 6 bases at J, with 9 bases in the middle. CDR1 and CDR2 (germline): SGDLS, YYNGEE. The CDR3 extends over 12 amino acids. The CDR3 DNA reads TGTGCCAGCAGCACCACCGCGGATACGCAGTATTTT. Its protein is CASSTTADTQYF.